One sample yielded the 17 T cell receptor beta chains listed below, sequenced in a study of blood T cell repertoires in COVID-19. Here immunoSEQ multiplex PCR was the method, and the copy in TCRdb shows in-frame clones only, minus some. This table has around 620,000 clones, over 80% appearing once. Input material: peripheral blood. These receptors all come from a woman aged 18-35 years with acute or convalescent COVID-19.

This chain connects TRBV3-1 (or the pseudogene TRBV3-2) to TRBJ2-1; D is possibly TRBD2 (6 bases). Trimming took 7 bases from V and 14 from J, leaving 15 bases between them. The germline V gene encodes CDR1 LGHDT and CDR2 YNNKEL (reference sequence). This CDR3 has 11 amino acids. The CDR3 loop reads CASNSGRAEFF. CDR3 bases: TGTGCCAGCAATTCCGGGAGAGCGGAGTTCTTC.

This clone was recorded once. This chain's CDR3 is CASRGAGFTEAFF. The CDR3 DNA follows: TGTGCCAGTAGAGGGGCAGGGTTCACTGAAGCTTTCTTT. The rearrangement joins TRBV19 to TRBJ1-1; D possibly corresponds to TRBD1 (5 bases). Germline V gives CDR1 LNHDA, CDR2 SQIVND (reference sequence). Between the trimmed V and J ends, which lost 6 bases and 4 bases, there was a span of 12 bases. CDR3 length: 13 residues.

CDR3 in amino acids: CASSLSGFRSGGRTNNEQFF. The CDR3 bases are TGTGCCAGCAGTTTATCGGGGTTCAGGAGCGGGGGGCGAACCAACAATGAGCAGTTCTTC. V gene TRBV27 combines with J gene TRBJ2-1; 9 nucleotides align to TRBD2. CDR1 and CDR2 (germline): MNHEY, SMNVEV (reference sequence). V was pared by 0 bases and J by 5 bases, with 17 bases of the junction left unmatched. This CDR3 contains 20 residues.

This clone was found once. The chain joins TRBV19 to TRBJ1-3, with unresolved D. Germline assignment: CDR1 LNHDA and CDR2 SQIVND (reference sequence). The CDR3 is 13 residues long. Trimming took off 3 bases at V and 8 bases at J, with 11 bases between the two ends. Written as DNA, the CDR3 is TGTGCCAGTAGTATTACGGGGAGGGACACCATATATTTT. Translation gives CASSITGRDTIYF.

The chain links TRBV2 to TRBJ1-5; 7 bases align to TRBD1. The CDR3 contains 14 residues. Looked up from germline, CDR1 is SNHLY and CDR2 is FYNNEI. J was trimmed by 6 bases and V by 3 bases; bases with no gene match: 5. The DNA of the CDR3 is TGTGCCAGCAGTGAGCTAGGGGGCGGTCAGCCCCAGCATTTT. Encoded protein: CASSELGGGQPQHF.

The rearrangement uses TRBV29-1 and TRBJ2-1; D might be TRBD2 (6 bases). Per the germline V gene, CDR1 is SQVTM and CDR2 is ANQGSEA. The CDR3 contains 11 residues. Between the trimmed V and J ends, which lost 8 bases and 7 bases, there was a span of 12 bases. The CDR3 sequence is CSLGTLNEQFF. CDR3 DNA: TGCAGCCTAGGGACTTTAAATGAGCAGTTCTTC.

CDR3: CASSYPSTDRVYGYTF. CDR3 bases: TGTGCCAGCAGTTACCCCTCGACCGACAGAGTATATGGCTACACCTTC. The chain links TRBV6-6 to TRBJ1-2, with D perhaps TRBD1 (5 bases). Trimming pared 2 bases from V and 5 bases from J, leaving 18 bases between. CDR1 and CDR2 (germline): MNHNY, SVGAGI (reference sequence). CDR3 length: 16 amino acids.

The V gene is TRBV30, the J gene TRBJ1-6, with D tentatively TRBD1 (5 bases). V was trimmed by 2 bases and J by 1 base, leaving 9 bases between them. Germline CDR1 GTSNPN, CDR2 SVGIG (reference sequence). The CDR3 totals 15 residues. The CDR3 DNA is TGTGCCTGGAGTACAGGTTTTTCCTATAATTCACCCCTCCACTTT. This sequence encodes CAWSTGFSYNSPLHF.

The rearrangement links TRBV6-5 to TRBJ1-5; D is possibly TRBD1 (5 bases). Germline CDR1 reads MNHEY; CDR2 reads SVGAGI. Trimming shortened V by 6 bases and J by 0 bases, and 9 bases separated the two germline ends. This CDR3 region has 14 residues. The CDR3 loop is CASRTRASNQPQHF. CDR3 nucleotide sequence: TGTGCCAGCAGGACCAGGGCTAGCAATCAGCCCCAGCATTTT.

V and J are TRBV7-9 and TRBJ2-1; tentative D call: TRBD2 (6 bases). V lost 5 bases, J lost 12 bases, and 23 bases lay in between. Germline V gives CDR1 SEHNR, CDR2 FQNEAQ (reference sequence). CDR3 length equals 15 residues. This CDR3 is CASSAPLANKGAQFF. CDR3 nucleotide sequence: TGTGCCAGCAGCGCGCCTCTAGCGAACAAAGGGGCGCAGTTCTTC.

The CDR3 protein is CASSHKVGREAFF. The DNA of the CDR3 is TGTGCCAGCAGCCACAAGGTGGGCAGGGAAGCTTTCTTT. The chain carries TRBV11-2 and TRBJ1-1; no definite D call. Germline V gives CDR1 SGHAT, CDR2 FQNNGV. V lost 5 bases to trimming and J lost 8 bases, with 15 bases between them. The CDR3 extends over 13 amino acids.

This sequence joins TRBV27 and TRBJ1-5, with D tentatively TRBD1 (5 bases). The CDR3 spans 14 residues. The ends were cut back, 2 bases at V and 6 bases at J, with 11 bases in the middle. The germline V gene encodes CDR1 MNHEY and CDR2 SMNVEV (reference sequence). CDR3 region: CASSLKVGGQPQHF. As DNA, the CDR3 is TGTGCCAGCAGTTTAAAAGTGGGGGGTCAGCCCCAGCATTTT.

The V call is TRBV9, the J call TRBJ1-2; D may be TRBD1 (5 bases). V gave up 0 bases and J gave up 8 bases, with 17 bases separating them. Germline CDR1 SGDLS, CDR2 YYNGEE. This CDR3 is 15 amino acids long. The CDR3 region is CASSVAQGWLGGYTF. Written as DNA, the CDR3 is TGTGCCAGCAGCGTAGCTCAGGGTTGGCTAGGCGGCTACACCTTC. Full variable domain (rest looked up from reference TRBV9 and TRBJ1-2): DSGVTQTPKHLITATGQRVTLRCSPRSGDLSVYWYQQSLDQGLQFLIQYYNGEERAKGNILERFSAQQFPDLHSELNLSSLELGDSALYFCASSVAQGWLGGYTFGSGTRLTVV.

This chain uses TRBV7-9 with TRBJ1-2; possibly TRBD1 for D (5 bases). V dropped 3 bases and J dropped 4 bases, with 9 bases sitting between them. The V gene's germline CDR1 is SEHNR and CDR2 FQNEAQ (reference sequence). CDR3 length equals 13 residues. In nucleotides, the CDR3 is TGTGCCAGCAGCTTTACAGGAATCTATGGCTACACCTTC. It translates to CASSFTGIYGYTF.

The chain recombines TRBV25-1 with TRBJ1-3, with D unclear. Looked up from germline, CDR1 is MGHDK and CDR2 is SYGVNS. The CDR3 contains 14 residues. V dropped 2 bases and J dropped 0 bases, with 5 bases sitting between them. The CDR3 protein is CASSEVSSGNTIYF. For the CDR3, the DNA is TGTGCCAGCAGTGAAGTCAGCTCTGGAAACACCATATATTTT.

Here the CDR3 reads CASSQDSRTTHQETQYF. Here the CDR3 DNA reads TGTGCCAGCAGCCAAGATTCAAGGACAACTCACCAAGAGACCCAGTACTTC. The chain employs TRBV3-1 (or the pseudogene TRBV3-2) and TRBJ2-5, with TRBD1 as a possible D gene (5 bases). CDR3 size: 17 residues. Germline CDR1 is LGHDT and CDR2 is YNNKEL (reference sequence). V lost 0 bases and J lost 0, with 14 bases in between.

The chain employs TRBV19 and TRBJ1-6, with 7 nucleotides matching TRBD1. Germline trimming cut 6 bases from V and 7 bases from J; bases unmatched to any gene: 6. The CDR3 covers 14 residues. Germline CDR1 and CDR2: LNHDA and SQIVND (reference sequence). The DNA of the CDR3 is TGTGCCAGTAGCCCGGACAGGTTGAATTCACCCCTCCACTTT. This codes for CASSPDRLNSPLHF.